These T cell receptor beta chains were read from a single sample in a study of cytomegalovirus exposure and HLA in healthy donors. Sequencing used immunoSEQ multiplex PCR; TCRdb keeps in-frame clones, though not all of them. Of about 170,000 clones listed, over 65% are singletons. Input material: PBMCs. The receptor set was obtained from a female donor in good health and CMV-seronegative. The CDR3 runs from the conserved cysteine through the conserved F or W. Fields, in order: V gene, D gene, J gene, clone size, CDR3 protein, CDR3 DNA. D genes are given only for firm matches. Size tells how often a clone was seen (once, few, many) or the class of an expanded clone, and some rows leave it out.

v_gene: TRBV7-2
d_gene: TRBD1
j_gene: TRBJ1-2
abundance: few
CDR3aa: CASSLATGAGGYTF
CDR3nt: TGTGCCAGCAGCTTAGCGACAGGGGCGGGTGGCTACACCTTC

v_gene: TRBV7-2
d_gene: NA
j_gene: TRBJ1-2
abundance: few
CDR3aa: CASSSGPNYGYTF
CDR3nt: TGTGCCAGCAGCTCCGGTCCTAACTATGGCTACACCTTC

v_gene: TRBV6-5
d_gene: NA
j_gene: TRBJ1-3
abundance: few
CDR3aa: CASRQEPGNTIYF
CDR3nt: TGTGCCAGCAGACAGGAGCCTGGAAACACCATATATTTT

v_gene: TRBV4-3
d_gene: TRBD1
j_gene: TRBJ1-3
abundance: few
CDR3aa: CASSQYIKDRGSGNTIYF
CDR3nt: TGCGCCAGCAGCCAATATATCAAGGACAGGGGGTCTGGAAACACCATATATTTT

v_gene: TRBV5-1
d_gene: NA
j_gene: TRBJ2-7
abundance: NA
CDR3aa: CASSLRGLPGEQYF
CDR3nt: TGCGCCAGCAGCCTCCGCGGACTACCTGGCGAGCAGTACTTC

v_gene: TRBV7-3
d_gene: TRBD1
j_gene: TRBJ1-2
abundance: NA
CDR3aa: CASSLGGRTGRNYGYTF
CDR3nt: TGTGCCAGCAGCCTAGGGGGACGGACAGGCAGAAACTATGGCTACACCTTC

v_gene: TRBV6-5
d_gene: TRBD1
j_gene: TRBJ2-7
abundance: few
CDR3aa: CASSYGTGAYEQYF
CDR3nt: TGTGCCAGCAGTTACGGGACAGGGGCCTACGAGCAGTACTTC

v_gene: TRBV20-1
d_gene: NA
j_gene: TRBJ2-1
abundance: NA
CDR3aa: CSANPRGEQFF
CDR3nt: TGCAGTGCTAACCCCCGCGGGGAGCAGTTCTTC

v_gene: TRBV2
d_gene: NA
j_gene: TRBJ1-2
abundance: NA
CDR3aa: CASSEGEGGVAGYTF
CDR3nt: TGTGCCAGCAGTGAAGGGGAGGGGGGAGTGGCTGGCTACACCTTC

v_gene: TRBV6-1
d_gene: TRBD2
j_gene: TRBJ2-1
abundance: NA
CDR3aa: CASSEMLPSSGLYNEQFF
CDR3nt: TGTGCCAGCAGTGAAATGCTACCCTCTAGCGGGCTCTACAATGAGCAGTTCTTC

v_gene: TRBV18
d_gene: NA
j_gene: TRBJ2-5
abundance: few
CDR3aa: CASSPPAGQETQYF
CDR3nt: TGTGCCAGCTCACCCCCGGCGGGGCAAGAGACCCAGTACTTC

v_gene: TRBV6-4
d_gene: NA
j_gene: TRBJ2-3
abundance: NA
CDR3aa: CASSSEEADTQYF
CDR3nt: TGTGCCAGCAGTTCTGAGGAGGCAGATACGCAGTATTTT

v_gene: TRBV4-3
d_gene: TRBD2
j_gene: TRBJ2-1
abundance: few
CDR3aa: CASSQPVGGAGVDEQFF
CDR3nt: TGCGCCAGCAGCCAGCCCGTCGGGGGAGCGGGAGTAGATGAGCAGTTCTTC

v_gene: TRBV11-3
d_gene: NA
j_gene: TRBJ1-4
abundance: NA
CDR3aa: CASLVEGGGVFF
CDR3nt: TGTGCCAGCCTCGTTGAGGGGGGAGGGGTGTTTTTT

v_gene: TRBV14
d_gene: NA
j_gene: TRBJ2-2
abundance: NA
CDR3aa: CASSQVKGLNTGELFF
CDR3nt: TGTGCCAGCAGCCAAGTTAAGGGGCTCAACACCGGGGAGCTGTTTTTT

v_gene: TRBV28
d_gene: TRBD2
j_gene: TRBJ2-7
abundance: NA
CDR3aa: CASCPMGLAGVKSEQYF
CDR3nt: TGTGCCAGCTGCCCAATGGGACTAGCGGGAGTTAAGTCCGAGCAGTACTTC

v_gene: TRBV10-3
d_gene: NA
j_gene: TRBJ2-3
abundance: NA
CDR3aa: CAISHTDTQYF
CDR3nt: TGTGCCATCAGCCATACAGATACGCAGTATTTT

v_gene: TRBV10-1
d_gene: NA
j_gene: TRBJ2-1
abundance: NA
CDR3aa: CASSDLKEKSSYNEQFF
CDR3nt: TGCGCCAGCAGTGATTTGAAGGAGAAAAGCTCCTACAATGAGCAGTTCTTC

v_gene: TRBV15
d_gene: NA
j_gene: TRBJ2-2
abundance: few
CDR3aa: CATSISSGELFF
CDR3nt: TGTGCCACCAGCATCTCTAGCGGGGAGCTGTTTTTT

v_gene: TRBV7-2
d_gene: TRBD2
j_gene: TRBJ2-2
abundance: NA
CDR3aa: CASSLAGTKPTGELFF
CDR3nt: TGTGCCAGCAGCTTAGCTGGGACTAAACCCACCGGGGAGCTGTTTTTT

v_gene: TRBV27
d_gene: NA
j_gene: TRBJ1-2
abundance: few
CDR3aa: CASSDLPGYGYTF
CDR3nt: TGTGCCAGCAGTGATCTTCCAGGCTATGGCTACACCTTC

v_gene: TRBV28
d_gene: NA
j_gene: TRBJ1-5
abundance: NA
CDR3aa: CASSPPGGWQPQHF
CDR3nt: TGTGCCAGCAGTCCCCCGGGGGGCTGGCAGCCCCAGCATTTT

v_gene: TRBV2
d_gene: TRBD1
j_gene: TRBJ2-7
abundance: NA
CDR3aa: CAGRQGPFYEQYF
CDR3nt: TGTGCCGGCAGACAGGGGCCTTTCTACGAGCAGTACTTC

v_gene: TRBV7-2
d_gene: TRBD1
j_gene: TRBJ1-6
abundance: NA
CDR3aa: CASSLGQTEISPLHF
CDR3nt: TGTGCCAGCAGCTTGGGACAGACAGAAATTTCACCCCTCCACTTT

v_gene: TRBV15
d_gene: TRBD1
j_gene: TRBJ1-1
abundance: NA
CDR3aa: CATSRNLDRDTEAFF
CDR3nt: TGTGCCACCAGCAGAAACTTGGACAGGGACACTGAAGCTTTCTTT

v_gene: TRBV27
d_gene: NA
j_gene: TRBJ1-4
abundance: NA
CDR3aa: CASTNGRGGGEKLFF
CDR3nt: TGTGCCAGCACCAACGGACGGGGAGGCGGTGAAAAACTGTTTTTT

v_gene: TRBV4-1
d_gene: NA
j_gene: TRBJ1-3
abundance: NA
CDR3aa: CASSQGVAGISGNTIYF
CDR3nt: TGCGCCAGCAGCCAAGGGGTGGCAGGGATTAGTGGAAACACCATATATTTT

v_gene: TRBV7-2
d_gene: TRBD1
j_gene: TRBJ1-5
abundance: NA
CDR3aa: CASSPTRDRDQPQHF
CDR3nt: TGTGCCAGCAGCCCTACCCGGGACAGGGATCAGCCCCAGCATTTT

v_gene: TRBV28
d_gene: NA
j_gene: TRBJ2-7
abundance: NA
CDR3aa: CASSLRSTAYEQYF
CDR3nt: TGTGCCAGCAGTTTAAGATCGACAGCCTACGAGCAGTACTTC

v_gene: TRBV15
d_gene: TRBD2
j_gene: TRBJ2-5
abundance: NA
CDR3aa: CATSTGTSGGVETQYF
CDR3nt: TGTGCCACCAGCACAGGGACTAGCGGGGGAGTAGAGACCCAGTACTTC

v_gene: TRBV4-1
d_gene: NA
j_gene: TRBJ2-7
abundance: NA
CDR3aa: CASSQEGHTTYEQYF
CDR3nt: TGCGCCAGCAGCCAAGAGGGACATACCACCTACGAGCAGTACTTC

v_gene: TRBV27
d_gene: TRBD1
j_gene: TRBJ1-5
abundance: NA
CDR3aa: CASSLSRRQGGNQPQHF
CDR3nt: TGTGCCAGCAGTTTATCGCGGCGGCAGGGGGGAAATCAGCCCCAGCATTTT

v_gene: TRBV28
d_gene: NA
j_gene: TRBJ2-3
abundance: NA
CDR3aa: CASSLTRGRSEKGTDTQYF
CDR3nt: TGTGCCAGCAGTTTAACCCGCGGTCGGTCGGAGAAGGGCACAGATACGCAGTATTTT

v_gene: TRBV6-1
d_gene: NA
j_gene: TRBJ2-2
abundance: NA
CDR3aa: CASTFTRGGTGELFF
CDR3nt: TGTGCCAGCACTTTCACTAGGGGGGGGACCGGGGAGCTGTTTTTT

v_gene: TRBV4-1
d_gene: TRBD1
j_gene: TRBJ2-1
abundance: NA
CDR3aa: CASSQAGTGGYNEQFF
CDR3nt: TGCGCCAGCAGCCAAGCCGGGACAGGGGGCTACAATGAGCAGTTCTTC

v_gene: TRBV11-2
d_gene: TRBD1
j_gene: TRBJ1-6
abundance: few
CDR3aa: CASSHPGGNSPLHF
CDR3nt: TGTGCCAGCAGTCACCCAGGGGGTAATTCACCCCTCCACTTT

v_gene: TRBV7-9
d_gene: TRBD2
j_gene: TRBJ2-7
abundance: NA
CDR3aa: CASSPLGAGGTHEQYF
CDR3nt: TGTGCCAGCAGCCCCCTCGGAGCGGGGGGCACCCACGAGCAGTACTTC

v_gene: TRBV5-6
d_gene: TRBD1
j_gene: TRBJ1-1
abundance: NA
CDR3aa: CASSLVVQGDTEAFF
CDR3nt: TGTGCCAGCAGCTTGGTGGTGCAGGGGGACACTGAAGCTTTCTTT

v_gene: TRBV6-1
d_gene: TRBD1
j_gene: TRBJ1-1
abundance: few
CDR3aa: CASRLQGGGTEAFF
CDR3nt: TGTGCCAGCAGACTACAGGGGGGAGGCACTGAAGCTTTCTTT

v_gene: TRBV7-3
d_gene: TRBD2
j_gene: TRBJ2-5
abundance: NA
CDR3aa: CASSGQRGGLETQYF
CDR3nt: TGTGCCAGCAGCGGGCAGCGGGGGGGCCTGGAGACCCAGTACTTC

v_gene: TRBV7-3
d_gene: NA
j_gene: TRBJ1-2
abundance: NA
CDR3aa: CASSSMTGYGYTF
CDR3nt: TGTGCCAGCAGCTCGATGACAGGCTATGGCTACACCTTC

v_gene: TRBV4-1
d_gene: TRBD2
j_gene: TRBJ2-3
abundance: NA
CDR3aa: CASSQDPQRLAGSLLDTQYF
CDR3nt: TGCGCCAGCAGCCAAGACCCCCAACGGCTAGCGGGTAGTCTGTTAGATACGCAGTATTTT

v_gene: TRBV18
d_gene: NA
j_gene: TRBJ1-5
abundance: NA
CDR3aa: CASSLDSSNQPQHF
CDR3nt: TGTGCCAGCTCGCTGGACAGTAGCAATCAGCCCCAGCATTTT

v_gene: TRBV5-1
d_gene: NA
j_gene: TRBJ2-7
abundance: NA
CDR3aa: CASSFGGGSVYEQYF
CDR3nt: TGCGCCAGCAGCTTTGGTGGCGGCTCTGTCTACGAGCAGTACTTC

v_gene: TRBV28
d_gene: NA
j_gene: TRBJ1-5
abundance: NA
CDR3aa: CASRVAGQKNNQPQHF
CDR3nt: TGTGCCAGCAGGGTAGCGGGACAAAAAAATAATCAGCCCCAGCATTTT

v_gene: TRBV5-5
d_gene: TRBD1
j_gene: TRBJ1-1
abundance: NA
CDR3aa: CASSTRTGVWTEAFF
CDR3nt: TGTGCCAGCAGCACTCGGACAGGGGTATGGACTGAAGCTTTCTTT

v_gene: TRBV4-1
d_gene: TRBD2
j_gene: TRBJ2-1
abundance: few
CDR3aa: CASSQDRAGSSYNEQFF
CDR3nt: TGCGCCAGCAGCCAAGATAGAGCGGGGAGCTCCTACAATGAGCAGTTCTTC

v_gene: TRBV9
d_gene: TRBD2
j_gene: TRBJ2-7
abundance: NA
CDR3aa: CASSVGTSGSDEQYF
CDR3nt: TGTGCCAGCAGCGTAGGAACTAGCGGGAGTGACGAGCAGTACTTC

v_gene: TRBV9
d_gene: TRBD2
j_gene: TRBJ2-3
abundance: NA
CDR3aa: CASSVLAGAGTDTQYF
CDR3nt: TGTGCCAGCAGCGTCTTAGCGGGGGCGGGGACAGATACGCAGTATTTT

v_gene: TRBV5-4
d_gene: NA
j_gene: TRBJ2-7
abundance: NA
CDR3aa: CASSLANAGSGQYF
CDR3nt: TGTGCCAGCAGCTTGGCAAACGCAGGCAGCGGGCAGTACTTC

v_gene: TRBV4-1
d_gene: TRBD1
j_gene: TRBJ1-1
abundance: NA
CDR3aa: CASSGTGGGTEAFF
CDR3nt: TGCGCCAGCAGCGGGACAGGGGGCGGAACTGAAGCTTTCTTT

v_gene: TRBV4-3
d_gene: TRBD2
j_gene: TRBJ2-1
abundance: medium-sized
CDR3aa: CASSPGTSGSGWHEQFF
CDR3nt: TGCGCCAGCAGCCCCGGGACTAGCGGGAGCGGTTGGCATGAGCAGTTCTTC

v_gene: TRBV27
d_gene: TRBD2
j_gene: TRBJ2-7
abundance: NA
CDR3aa: CASSFTGTIYEQYF
CDR3nt: TGTGCCAGCAGTTTCACTGGGACTATCTACGAGCAGTACTTC

v_gene: TRBV11-2
d_gene: TRBD1
j_gene: TRBJ2-4
abundance: few
CDR3aa: CASSPLTGDLAKNSQYF
CDR3nt: TGTGCCAGCAGCCCATTGACAGGGGACCTAGCCAAAAACAGTCAGTACTTC